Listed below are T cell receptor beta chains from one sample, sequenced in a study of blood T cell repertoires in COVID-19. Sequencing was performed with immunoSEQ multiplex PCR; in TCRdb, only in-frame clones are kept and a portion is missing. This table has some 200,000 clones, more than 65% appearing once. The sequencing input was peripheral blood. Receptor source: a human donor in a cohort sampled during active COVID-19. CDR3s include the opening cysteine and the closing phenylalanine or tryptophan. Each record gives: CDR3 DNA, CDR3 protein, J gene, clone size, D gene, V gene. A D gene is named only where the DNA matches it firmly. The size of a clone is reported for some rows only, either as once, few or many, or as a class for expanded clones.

TGTGCCAGCAGTTACTCGGGAGGGGGAGGTATTCAGCCCCAGCATTTT,CASSYSGGGGIQPQHF,TRBJ1-5,-,-,TRBV6-2/TRBV6-3
TGTGCCAGCAGCTTAGTTGGGGGGACTCGTCCGTATGAGCAGTTCTTC,CASSLVGGTRPYEQFF,TRBJ2-1,-,-,TRBV11-2
TGTGCCAGCAGCTTCGGGACTAGCGGGAGGGAGACCCAGTACTTC,CASSFGTSGRETQYF,TRBJ2-5,-,TRBD2,TRBV5-6
TGTGCCACAAAGACAGGGAACACTGAAGCTTTCTTT,CATKTGNTEAFF,TRBJ1-1,-,-,TRBV2
TGTGCCAGCAGCTTGACAGCGCTGAGCTCCTACAATGAGCAGTTCTTC,CASSLTALSSYNEQFF,TRBJ2-1,-,-,TRBV7-2
TGTGCCAGCAGCCCGTCAGGGTTCTCCTACAATGAGCAGTTCTTC,CASSPSGFSYNEQFF,TRBJ2-1,-,-,TRBV6-6
TGTGCCAGCGCAGTAATTCTCGGGGAGCTGTTTTTT,CASAVILGELFF,TRBJ2-2,-,-,TRBV27
TGTGCCAGCAGCACCCGGTTGGAGGGGCAGAAGAAATCCTACGAGCAGTACTTC,CASSTRLEGQKKSYEQYF,TRBJ2-7,few,-,TRBV21-1
TGTGCCAGTAGCGCCTCGGACAGGCGAAGAGGCACAGATACGCAGTATTTT,CASSASDRRRGTDTQYF,TRBJ2-3,-,TRBD1,TRBV19
TGTGCCAGCAGCGTAAGGCGGGACAGCTCCTACAATGAGCAGTTCTTC,CASSVRRDSSYNEQFF,TRBJ2-1,-,-,TRBV9
TGTGCCAGCTCCTCATCCTCGGGAGAGACCCAGTACTTC,CASSSSSGETQYF,TRBJ2-5,-,-,TRBV18
TGTGCCAGCAGTGAAGGGACAGCTAACTATGGCTACACCTTC,CASSEGTANYGYTF,TRBJ1-2,-,TRBD1,TRBV28
TGCGCCAGCAGTCTGGCTAGCGGCCCCGGGACCACCGGGGAGCTGTTTTTT,CASSLASGPGTTGELFF,TRBJ2-2,once,TRBD2,TRBV23-1
TGTGCCAGCAGTTACGAGACTCCTTTCAATGAGCAGTTCTTC,CASSYETPFNEQFF,TRBJ2-1,-,-,TRBV6-6
TGTGCCAGCAGCTTAGCTCACTTTACTAGCGGGGGGACCTACGAGCAGTACTTC,CASSLAHFTSGGTYEQYF,TRBJ2-7,-,TRBD2,TRBV7-2
TGTGCCAGCTCTTTAAGCCGGGAGGCCCAGCATTTT,CASSLSREAQHF,TRBJ1-5,once,-,TRBV18
TGTGCCAGCAGTAAGGGCAGGGGATCAGATGGCTACACCTTC,CASSKGRGSDGYTF,TRBJ1-2,-,-,TRBV6-6
TGCGCCAGCAGCCAGTACCCCGGGGTCGGGAGGGGCTACGAGCAGTACTTC,CASSQYPGVGRGYEQYF,TRBJ2-7,-,TRBD2,TRBV4-1
TGTGCCAGCAGCGCTGGGACAGGGGGTTTAGGCGAGCAGTACTTC,CASSAGTGGLGEQYF,TRBJ2-7,-,TRBD1,TRBV9
TGTGCCAGCTCAGACCAGGGGGCTCAGCCCCAGCATTTT,CASSDQGAQPQHF,TRBJ1-5,once,TRBD1,TRBV18
TGTGCCAGCACTCGAACAGGGGGGGAACAGCCCCAGCATTTT,CASTRTGGEQPQHF,TRBJ1-5,-,TRBD1,TRBV28
TGTGCCAGCAGTTTAAGCGGGGGGATCATCTATGGCTACACCTTC,CASSLSGGIIYGYTF,TRBJ1-2,-,-,TRBV28
TGCGCCGCATCGAGGGGGGGCGCGAGCACCGGGGAGCTGTTTTTT,CAASRGGASTGELFF,TRBJ2-2,once,-,TRBV4-1
TGTGCCAGCAGTGGGACTCACGGCGAAAACATTCAGTACTTC,CASSGTHGENIQYF,TRBJ2-4,-,-,TRBV2
TGTGCCAGCAGGTCCGGGACAGGGGTCAATCAGCCCCAGCATTTT,CASRSGTGVNQPQHF,TRBJ1-5,-,TRBD1,TRBV27
TGTGCCAGCAGTTACAGGTTCGAGCAGTACTTC,CASSYRFEQYF,TRBJ2-7,-,-,TRBV28
TGTGCCAGCAGTTCTACCGGGACTAGCAGCTCCACAGATACGCAGTATTTT,CASSSTGTSSSTDTQYF,TRBJ2-3,-,TRBD2,TRBV27
TGTGCCAGCAGCTTAGATCCGGGACTAGCGGGCCAGACCCAGTACTTC,CASSLDPGLAGQTQYF,TRBJ2-5,-,TRBD2,TRBV11-2
TGTGCCAGCAGTTTTGGGACTAGCGGGGGGGACACAGATACGCAGTATTTT,CASSFGTSGGDTDTQYF,TRBJ2-3,-,TRBD2,TRBV28
TGTGCCAGCAGTCCCCTCTTGGGGGCGAATGAAAAACTGTTTTTT,CASSPLLGANEKLFF,TRBJ1-4,-,-,TRBV28
TGTGCCAGCAGCGTAGACTGGGACCAGGGGCAGCAGTACTTC,CASSVDWDQGQQYF,TRBJ2-7,-,-,TRBV9
TGCGCCAGCACCCTGGGGCTGGACTATGGCTACACCTTC,CASTLGLDYGYTF,TRBJ1-2,-,-,TRBV5-1
TGTGCCACCAGCCCCCGGCAGGGTGGAAACACTGAAGCTTTCTTT,CATSPRQGGNTEAFF,TRBJ1-1,-,-,TRBV15
TGTGCCAGCAGCTTAAGCACAGGGGTTTACAATGAGCAGTTCTTC,CASSLSTGVYNEQFF,TRBJ2-1,-,TRBD1,TRBV7-9
-,CASSSSGQYTEAFF,TRBJ1-1,-,-,TRBV28
TGTGCCAGCAGTTTTCAGAGTAGCGGGAGGCCAAGGAGCTCCTACAATGAGCAGTTCTTC,CASSFQSSGRPRSSYNEQFF,TRBJ2-1,-,TRBD2,TRBV27
TGTGCCAGCAGTCGCATTGAGAGCTCTGGGGCCAACGTCCTGACTTTC,CASSRIESSGANVLTF,TRBJ2-6,-,-,TRBV27
TGTGCCAGCAGCCAAATAGCGGGAGGCACCGGGGAGCTGTTTTTT,CASSQIAGGTGELFF,TRBJ2-2,-,TRBD2,TRBV7-6
TGTGCCAGCAGCCCTCTAGCGGAGAAGGGGAATGAGCAGTTCTTC,CASSPLAEKGNEQFF,TRBJ2-1,-,TRBD2,TRBV7-2
TGCGCCAGCAGCTCCCCGGAAACTAGATTAGCCAAAAACATTCAGTACTTC,CASSSPETRLAKNIQYF,TRBJ2-4,-,-,TRBV5-1
TGTGCCACCAGCACCAGGACTAGCGCGTACAATGAGCAGTTCTTC,CATSTRTSAYNEQFF,TRBJ2-1,-,TRBD2,TRBV15